This TCR beta chain derives from a study of blood T cell repertoires in COVID-19. Repertoires were generated with immunoSEQ multiplex PCR, while TCRdb's copy carries only in-frame clones and drops some. The data show roughly 290,000 clones, 85% seen once. Germline-derived CDR1 and CDR2 are GTSNPN and SVGIG (reference sequence). V was trimmed by 3 bases and J by 1 base, leaving 9 bases between them. The CDR3 has 13 residues. The sequence came from a woman aged 45-59 years with active or convalescent COVID-19. This chain links TRBV30 with TRBJ1-1; D call uncertain. The sample taken for sequencing was peripheral blood. Written as DNA, the CDR3 is TGTGCCTGGAGAGAGGGTTGGAACACTGAAGCTTTCTTT. Protein sequence: CAWREGWNTEAFF.